This T cell receptor (beta chain) derives from a study of shared clonotypes between healthy human individuals. Profiling relied on immunoSEQ multiplex PCR, and the TCRdb table lists in-frame clones only, not all of them. This sample carries about 100,000 clones, about 70% of them seen once, and the ten largest clones take approximately 25%. Per germline, CDR1 SGDLS and CDR2 YYNGEE. Trimming stripped 1 base from V and 5 bases from J, with 7 bases between. The CDR3 is 12 residues long. This TCR derives from a woman in her 30s in good health. This chain joins TRBV9 and TRBJ2-7; TRBD1 is a possible D gene (6 bases). The material sequenced was memory CD8+ T cells sorted from blood. Sample subset: CD45RO+ cells pooled with CCR7-negative TemRA cells. The CDR3 DNA reads TGTGCCAGCAGCGTACAGGGGAACGAGCAGTACTTC. It is translated as CASSVQGNEQYF. Full variable domain (rest looked up from reference TRBV9 and TRBJ2-7): DSGVTQTPKHLITATGQRVTLRCSPRSGDLSVYWYQQSLDQGLQFLIQYYNGEERAKGNILERFSAQQFPDLHSELNLSSLELGDSALYFCASSVQGNEQYFGPGTRLTVT.